The source of this T cell receptor (beta chain) is a study of blood T cell repertoires in COVID-19. Overall study: PBMCs, B-cell-depleted T cells, or T cells provided the cDNA or gDNA that made up the material.

This CDR3 is 15 amino acids long. In germline, CDR1 is LNHDA, CDR2 SQIVND (reference sequence). The V end was cut by 1 base, the J end by 0 bases, with 9 bases between. Measured with immunoSEQ multiplex PCR; TCRdb has only the in-frame clones, and not every one. The table shows roughly 100,000 clones, with approximately 80% occurring only once. Sequenced input: peripheral blood. The rearrangement links TRBV19 to TRBJ1-2; tentative D call: TRBD1 (5 bases). This TCR derives from a man aged 60-69 years with acute or convalescent COVID-19. This CDR3 reads CASSIVGGPNYGYTF. The CDR3 DNA reads as TGTGCCAGTAGTATAGTCGGGGGACCTAACTATGGCTACACCTTC.